These T cell receptor beta chains were read from a single sample in a study of control samples from healthy donors and cancer patients. Generated by immunoSEQ multiplex PCR, the TCRdb table keeps only in-frame clones and is missing some. The sample has over 80,000 clones; about 79% are singletons. The sequenced sample was blood. The receptors stem from a woman in her 30s in good health. Each CDR3 is given with its conserved first and last residue. A D gene is named only where the DNA matches it firmly. Expanded clones get a size class; other rows say once, few or many, or leave the size out.

cdr3_aa,cdr3_nt,clone_size,d_call,v_call,j_call
CASSEMGGGGLTEAFF,TGTGCCAGCAGCGAGATGGGCGGGGGCGGACTCACTGAAGCTTTCTTT,once,-,TRBV5-6,TRBJ1-1
CASSLGASNSPLHF,TGTGCCAGCAGCTTGGGGGCTAGTAATTCACCCCTCCACTTT,few,-,TRBV5-6,TRBJ1-6
CASSLLPSGTDTQYF,TGTGCCAGCAGCTTGTTGCCTAGCGGCACAGATACGCAGTATTTT,-,-,TRBV5-5,TRBJ2-3
CASSEPPSYEQYF,TGTGCCAGCAGTGAACCTCCCAGCTACGAGCAGTACTTC,-,-,TRBV2,TRBJ2-7
CASSILAGGLLSTDTQYF,TGTGCCAGTAGTATACTAGCGGGGGGCCTACTGAGCACAGATACGCAGTATTTT,-,TRBD2,TRBV19,TRBJ2-3
CASSMPGTGHTGELFF,TGTGCCAGTAGTATGCCTGGGACAGGGCACACCGGGGAGCTGTTTTTT,-,TRBD1,TRBV19,TRBJ2-2
CASGLVGKPGQGPFSTYEQYF,TGTGCTAGTGGTTTGGTGGGGAAACCGGGACAGGGGCCTTTTAGTACCTACGAGCAGTACTTC,-,TRBD1,TRBV12-5,TRBJ2-7
CASSFFSGGDTQYF,TGTGCCAGCAGTTTCTTTAGCGGGGGAGATACGCAGTATTTT,-,TRBD2,TRBV27,TRBJ2-3
CASSVDSRNTEAFF,TGTGCCAGTAGTGTGGACAGCCGGAACACTGAAGCTTTCTTT,-,-,TRBV19,TRBJ1-1
CASSESASPGGYTF,TGCGCCAGCAGTGAGTCGGCATCACCTGGTGGCTACACCTTC,-,-,TRBV10-1,TRBJ1-2
CASSHPTGRTEAFF,TGTGCCAGTAGTCATCCGACAGGGCGAACTGAAGCTTTCTTT,once,TRBD1,TRBV19,TRBJ1-1
CASSSGRRGRGETQYF,TGCGCCAGCAGCTCCGGAAGGAGGGGAAGGGGAGAGACCCAGTACTTC,-,-,TRBV5-1,TRBJ2-5
CASSHPDRTNIRDYGYTF,TGCGCCAGCAGTCACCCGGACCGTACAAACATTCGGGACTATGGCTACACCTTC,few,-,TRBV10-1,TRBJ1-2
CADPRDRGRYEQYF,TGTGCCGACCCCCGGGACAGGGGGCGATACGAGCAGTACTTC,-,-,TRBV21-1,TRBJ2-7
CAISVAGAFSYNEQFF,TGTGCCATCAGTGTTGCGGGGGCCTTCTCCTACAATGAGCAGTTCTTC,-,-,TRBV10-3,TRBJ2-1
CASSTGVAFF,TGTGCCAGCAGTACCGGTGTAGCTTTCTTT,-,-,TRBV6-5,TRBJ1-1
CASSLGPRDSVHVQYF,TGTGCCAGCAGCTTAGGACCACGGGACTCCGTGCATGTGCAGTACTTC,few,-,TRBV7-6,TRBJ2-7
CASSQEGRGTGELFF,TGCGCCAGCAGCCAAGAGGGCAGGGGCACCGGGGAGCTGTTTTTT,-,-,TRBV4-1,TRBJ2-2